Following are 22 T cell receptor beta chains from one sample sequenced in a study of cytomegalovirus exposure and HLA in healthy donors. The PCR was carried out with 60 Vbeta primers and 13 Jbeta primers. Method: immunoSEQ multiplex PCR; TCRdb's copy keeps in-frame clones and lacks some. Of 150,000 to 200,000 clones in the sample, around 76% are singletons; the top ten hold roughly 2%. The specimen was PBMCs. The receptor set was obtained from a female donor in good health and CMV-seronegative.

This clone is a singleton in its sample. The CDR3 DNA follows: TGCGCCAGCAGCCTGCGACAGGGAAACTACAATGAGCAGTTCTTC. Protein sequence: CASSLRQGNYNEQFF. V usage is TRBV5-1 and J usage is TRBJ2-1; TRBD1 matches 7 bases. After removal of 4 bases from V and 3 bases from J, the junction contained 7 bases not matched to a gene. The CDR3 has 15 residues. Germline V gene sequence: CDR1 SGHRS, CDR2 YFSETQ.

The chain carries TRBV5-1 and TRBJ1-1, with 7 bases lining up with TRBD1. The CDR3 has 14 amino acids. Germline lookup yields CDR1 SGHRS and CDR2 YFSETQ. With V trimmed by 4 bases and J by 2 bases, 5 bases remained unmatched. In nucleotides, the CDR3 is TGCGCCAGCAGCAGGGACAGCCGAAACACTGAAGCTTTCTTT. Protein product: CASSRDSRNTEAFF. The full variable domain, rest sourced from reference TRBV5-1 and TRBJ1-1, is KAGVTQTPRYLIKTRGQQVTLSCSPISGHRSVSWYQQTPGQGLQFLFEYFSETQRNKGNFPGRFSGRQFSNSRSEMNVSTLELGDSALYLCASSRDSRNTEAFFGQGTRLTVV.

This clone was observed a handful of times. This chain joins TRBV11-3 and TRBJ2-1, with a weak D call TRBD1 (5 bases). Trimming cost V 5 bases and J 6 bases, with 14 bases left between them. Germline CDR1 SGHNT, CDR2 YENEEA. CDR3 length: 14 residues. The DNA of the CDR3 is TGTGCCAGCAGCCTAACCTCCAGGGCCAATGAGCAGTTCTTC. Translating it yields CASSLTSRANEQFF. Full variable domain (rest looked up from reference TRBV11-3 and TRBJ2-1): EAGVVQSPRYKIIEKKQPVAFWCNPISGHNTLYWYLQNLGQGPELLIRYENEEAVDDSQLPKDRFSAERLKGVDSTLKIQPAELGDSAVYLCASSLTSRANEQFFGPGTRLTVL.

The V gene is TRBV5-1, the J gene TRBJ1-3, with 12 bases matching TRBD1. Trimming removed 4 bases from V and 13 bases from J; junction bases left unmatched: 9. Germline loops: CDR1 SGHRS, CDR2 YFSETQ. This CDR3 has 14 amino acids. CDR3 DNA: TGCGCCAGCAGCCCCCGGGACAGGGGGCTCCTAATATATTTT. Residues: CASSPRDRGLLIYF.

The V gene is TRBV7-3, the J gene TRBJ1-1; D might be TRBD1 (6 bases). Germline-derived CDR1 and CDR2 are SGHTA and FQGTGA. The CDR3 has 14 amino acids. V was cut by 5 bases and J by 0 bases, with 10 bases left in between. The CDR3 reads CASSPGHLNTEAFF. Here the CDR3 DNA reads TGTGCCAGCAGCCCGGGACATCTGAACACTGAAGCTTTCTTT.

The CDR3 spells CASSVRDWGGGYTF. CDR3 bases: TGTGCCAGTAGTGTCCGGGACTGGGGAGGTGGCTACACCTTC. The chain uses TRBV19 and TRBJ1-2; D possibly corresponds to TRBD1 (5 bases). CDR1 LNHDA and CDR2 SQIVND come from the germline V gene (reference sequence). CDR3 size: 14 residues. Deletions cut 5 bases from V and 7 bases from J, with 17 bases between.

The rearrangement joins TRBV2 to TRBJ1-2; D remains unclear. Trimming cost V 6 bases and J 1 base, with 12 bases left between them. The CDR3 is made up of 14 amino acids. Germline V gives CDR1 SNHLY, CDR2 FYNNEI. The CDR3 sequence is CASRADGSNYGYTF. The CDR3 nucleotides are TGTGCCAGCAGAGCAGACGGGAGTAACTATGGCTACACCTTC.

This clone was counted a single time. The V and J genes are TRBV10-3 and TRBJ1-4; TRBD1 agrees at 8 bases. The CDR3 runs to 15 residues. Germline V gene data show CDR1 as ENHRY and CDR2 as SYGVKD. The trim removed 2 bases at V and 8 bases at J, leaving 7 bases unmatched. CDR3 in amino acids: CAISEPDRGREKLFF. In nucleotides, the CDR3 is TGTGCCATCAGTGAGCCTGACAGGGGAAGGGAAAAACTGTTTTTT.

CDR3 nucleotide sequence: TGTGCCTGGAGACTAGCGGGAGGGACCGGGGAGCTGTTTTTT. It is translated as CAWRLAGGTGELFF. The chain is built from TRBV30 and TRBJ2-2; TRBD2 matches 13 bases. Germline V gene sequence: CDR1 GTSNPN, CDR2 SVGIG (reference sequence). V trimming: 3 bases; J trimming: 5 bases; junction bases outside the gene matches: 0. There are 14 residues in the CDR3.

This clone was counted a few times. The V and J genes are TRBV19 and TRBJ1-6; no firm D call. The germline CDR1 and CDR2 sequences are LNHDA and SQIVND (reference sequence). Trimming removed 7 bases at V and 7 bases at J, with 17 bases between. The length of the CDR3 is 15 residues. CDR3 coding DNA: TGTGCCAGTACCGCCAACCCCATCGGGAATTCACCCCTCCACTTT. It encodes CASTANPIGNSPLHF.

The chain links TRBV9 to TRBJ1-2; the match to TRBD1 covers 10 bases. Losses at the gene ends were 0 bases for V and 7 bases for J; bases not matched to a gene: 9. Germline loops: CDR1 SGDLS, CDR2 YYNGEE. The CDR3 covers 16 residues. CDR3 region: CASSVGGQGTYSGYTF. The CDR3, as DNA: TGTGCCAGCAGCGTAGGGGGACAGGGGACTTATTCTGGCTACACCTTC. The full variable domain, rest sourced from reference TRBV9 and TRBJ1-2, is DSGVTQTPKHLITATGQRVTLRCSPRSGDLSVYWYQQSLDQGLQFLIQYYNGEERAKGNILERFSAQQFPDLHSELNLSSLELGDSALYFCASSVGGQGTYSGYTFGSGTRLTVV.

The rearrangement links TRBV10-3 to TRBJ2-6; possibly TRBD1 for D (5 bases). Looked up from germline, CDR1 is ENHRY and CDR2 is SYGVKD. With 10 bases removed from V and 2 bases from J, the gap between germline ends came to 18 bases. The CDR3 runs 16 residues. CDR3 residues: CATHRGEGAGANVLTF. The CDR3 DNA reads TGTGCCACCCATCGAGGTGAAGGGGCTGGGGCCAACGTCCTGACTTTC.

CDR3: CASSLSGQGIGEQYF. The DNA for the CDR3 is TGCGCCAGCAGCCTGTCGGGACAGGGTATAGGCGAGCAGTACTTC. The rearrangement links TRBV5-1 to TRBJ2-7; TRBD1 agrees at 9 bases. Losses at the gene ends were 4 bases for V and 6 bases for J; bases not matched to a gene: 11. Germline V gene lookup returns CDR1 SGHRS and CDR2 YFSETQ. CDR3 length: 15 amino acids.

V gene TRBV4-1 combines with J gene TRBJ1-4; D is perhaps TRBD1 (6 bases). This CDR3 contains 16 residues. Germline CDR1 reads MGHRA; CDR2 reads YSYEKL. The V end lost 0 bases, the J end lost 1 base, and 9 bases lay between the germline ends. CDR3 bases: TGCGCCAGCAGCCAAGATCAGGGGAGAACTAATGAAAAACTGTTTTTT. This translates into CASSQDQGRTNEKLFF.

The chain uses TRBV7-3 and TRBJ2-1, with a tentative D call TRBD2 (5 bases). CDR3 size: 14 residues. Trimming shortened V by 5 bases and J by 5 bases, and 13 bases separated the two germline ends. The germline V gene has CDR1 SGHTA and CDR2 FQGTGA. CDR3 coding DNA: TGTGCCAGCAGCCCCCGGACTCGAAACAATGAGCAGTTCTTC. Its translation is CASSPRTRNNEQFF.

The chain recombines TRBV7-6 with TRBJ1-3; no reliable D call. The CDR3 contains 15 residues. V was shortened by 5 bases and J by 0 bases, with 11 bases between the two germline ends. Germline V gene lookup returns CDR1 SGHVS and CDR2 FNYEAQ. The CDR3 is CASSPNLSSGNTIYF. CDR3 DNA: TGTGCCAGCAGCCCCAACCTGAGCTCTGGAAACACCATATATTTT.

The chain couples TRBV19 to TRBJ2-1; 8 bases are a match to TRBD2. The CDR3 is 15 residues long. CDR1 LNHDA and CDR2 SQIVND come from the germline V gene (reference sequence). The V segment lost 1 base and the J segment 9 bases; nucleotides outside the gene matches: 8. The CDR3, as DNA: TGTGCCAGTAGTATAGGTAACGGGAGGGCCAGTGAGCAGTTCTTC. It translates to CASSIGNGRASEQFF.

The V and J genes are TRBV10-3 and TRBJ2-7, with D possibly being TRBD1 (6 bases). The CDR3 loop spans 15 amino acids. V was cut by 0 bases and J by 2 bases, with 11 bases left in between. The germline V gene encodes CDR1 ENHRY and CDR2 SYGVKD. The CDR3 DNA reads TGTGCCATCAGTGAGTCAACACAGGGAGCCTACGAGCAGTACTTC. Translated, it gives CAISESTQGAYEQYF.

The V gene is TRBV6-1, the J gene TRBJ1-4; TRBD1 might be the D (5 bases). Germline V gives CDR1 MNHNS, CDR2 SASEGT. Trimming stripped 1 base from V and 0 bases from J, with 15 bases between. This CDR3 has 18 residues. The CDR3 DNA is TGTGCCAGCAGTGAAGGCCAGAGACAGCCAACAACTAATGAAAAACTGTTTTTT. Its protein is CASSEGQRQPTTNEKLFF.

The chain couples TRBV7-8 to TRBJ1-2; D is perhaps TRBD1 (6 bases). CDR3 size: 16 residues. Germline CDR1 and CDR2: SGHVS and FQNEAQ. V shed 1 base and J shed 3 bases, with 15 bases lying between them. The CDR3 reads CASSLGIDRLDYGYTF. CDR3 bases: TGTGCCAGCAGCTTAGGTATCGACAGGCTCGACTATGGCTACACCTTC.

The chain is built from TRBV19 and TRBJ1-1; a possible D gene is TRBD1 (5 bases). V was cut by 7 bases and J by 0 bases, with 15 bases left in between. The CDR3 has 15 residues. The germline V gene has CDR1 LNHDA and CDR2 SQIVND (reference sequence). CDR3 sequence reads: CASTYLDSMNTEAFF. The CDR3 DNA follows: TGTGCCAGTACCTACCTTGACAGCATGAACACTGAAGCTTTCTTT.

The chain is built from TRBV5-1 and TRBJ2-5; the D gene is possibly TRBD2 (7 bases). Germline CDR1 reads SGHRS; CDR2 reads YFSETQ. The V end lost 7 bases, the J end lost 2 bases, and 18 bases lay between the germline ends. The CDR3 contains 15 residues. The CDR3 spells CASLFVGGGQETQYF. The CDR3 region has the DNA TGCGCCAGCCTCTTTGTGGGAGGGGGGCAAGAGACCCAGTACTTC.